The 7 T cell receptor beta chains below all came from one sample that was sequenced in a study of PD-L1 blockade in urothelial cancer. Libraries were prepared by immunoSEQ multiplex PCR; TCRdb keeps only in-frame clonotypes and omits some of them. The data contain tens of thousands of clones, approximately 77% of them singletons. The sample in question was PBMCs, obtained around atezolizumab (anti-PD-L1) treatment. The receptors derive from a man between 70 and 80 years old with urothelial cancer.

The genes are TRBV5-1 and TRBJ1-6, with D unclear. Germline V lookup: CDR1 SGHRS, CDR2 YFSETQ. The CDR3 has 15 residues. Trimming shortened V by 1 base and J by 10 bases, and 15 bases separated the two germline ends. The CDR3 DNA follows: TGCGCCAGCAGCTTGAGGGAAGGGAGCGGATCACCCCTCCACTTT. It encodes CASSLREGSGSPLHF. Together with reference TRBV5-1 and TRBJ1-6, the CDR3 gives the full variable domain: KAGVTQTPRYLIKTRGQQVTLSCSPISGHRSVSWYQQTPGQGLQFLFEYFSETQRNKGNFPGRFSGRQFSNSRSEMNVSTLELGDSALYLCASSLREGSGSPLHFGNGTRLTVT.

The genes are TRBV7-3 and TRBJ2-1, with 11 bases matching TRBD1. V shed 5 bases, J shed 9 bases, and the junction held 9 bases outside the gene matches. CDR1 and CDR2 from the germline V gene are SGHTA and FQGTGA. The CDR3 totals 15 residues. CDR3 nucleotides: TGTGCCAGCAGCAGAACCGGGACAGGGGGTAGTGAGCAGTTCTTC. Translation gives CASSRTGTGGSEQFF.

V usage is TRBV4-3 and J usage is TRBJ1-4, with TRBD1 matching over 7 bases. Looked up from germline, CDR1 is LGHNA and CDR2 is YSLEER. V dropped 0 bases and J dropped 1; count of bases not matched to a gene: 20. The CDR3 length is 22 residues. The DNA for the CDR3 is TGCGCCAGCAGCCAAGATCGGGTCCGGGGGCGAGACAGGGAAGGAACTAATGAAAAACTGTTTTTT. This gives the protein CASSQDRVRGRDREGTNEKLFF.

This clone was seen a handful of times. V usage is TRBV5-1 and J usage is TRBJ1-1; possibly TRBD1 for D (5 bases). The V gene lost 7 bases and the J gene lost 3 bases, with 16 bases spanning the gap. CDR3 size: 14 residues. Germline CDR1 is SGHRS and CDR2 is YFSETQ. Here the CDR3 reads CASAWGGGDTEAFF. In DNA, the CDR3 is TGCGCCAGCGCTTGGGGTGGAGGGGACACTGAAGCTTTCTTT.

The chain joins TRBV19 to TRBJ2-5; 13 nucleotides agree with TRBD2. With V trimmed by 4 bases and J by 5 bases, 7 bases remained unmatched. This CDR3 contains 16 residues. Germline-derived CDR1 and CDR2 are LNHDA and SQIVND (reference sequence). For the CDR3, the DNA is TGTGCCAGTAGTACCCAACTAGCGGGGGGGCGGGAGACCCAGTACTTC. As protein: CASSTQLAGGRETQYF. The full variable domain, completed using reference TRBV19 and TRBJ2-5, is DGGITQSPKYLFRKEGQNVTLSCEQNLNHDAMYWYRQDPGQGLRLIYYSQIVNDFQKGDIAEGYSVSREKKESFPLTVTSAQKNPTAFYLCASSTQLAGGRETQYFGPGTRLLVL.

The sample holds a few counts of this clone. This rearrangement joins TRBV28 to TRBJ1-2, with a possible D match to TRBD1 (5 bases). V was trimmed by 7 bases and J by 6 bases, leaving 18 bases between them. CDR1 is MDHEN and CDR2 is SYDVKM in the germline V gene. The length of the CDR3 is 14 residues. The CDR3 DNA follows: TGTGCCAGCACCTCTGCCACCGAAGGGGATGGCTACACCTTC. It specifies CASTSATEGDGYTF.

V usage is TRBV28 and J usage is TRBJ2-5; the D is unclear. This CDR3 is 13 amino acids long. Germline assignment: CDR1 MDHEN and CDR2 SYDVKM. V lost 2 bases and J 10 bases, leaving 14 bases between the germline ends. In DNA form, the CDR3 reads TGTGCCAGCAGTTTAATTACCCCCCCGGGCCAGTACTTC. It encodes CASSLITPPGQYF.